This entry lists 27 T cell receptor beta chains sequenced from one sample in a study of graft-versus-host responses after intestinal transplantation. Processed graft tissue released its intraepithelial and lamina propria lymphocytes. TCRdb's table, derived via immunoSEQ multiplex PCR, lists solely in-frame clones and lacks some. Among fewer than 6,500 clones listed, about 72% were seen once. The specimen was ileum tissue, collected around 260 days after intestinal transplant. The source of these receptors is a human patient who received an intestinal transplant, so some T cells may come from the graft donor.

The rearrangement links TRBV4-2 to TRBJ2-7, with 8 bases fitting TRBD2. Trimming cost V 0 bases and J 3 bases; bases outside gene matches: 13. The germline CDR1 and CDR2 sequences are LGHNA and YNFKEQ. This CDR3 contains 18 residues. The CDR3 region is CASSQDIGVAGRIYEQYF. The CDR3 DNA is TGTGCCAGCAGCCAAGATATAGGGGTAGCGGGGAGAATCTACGAGCAGTACTTC.

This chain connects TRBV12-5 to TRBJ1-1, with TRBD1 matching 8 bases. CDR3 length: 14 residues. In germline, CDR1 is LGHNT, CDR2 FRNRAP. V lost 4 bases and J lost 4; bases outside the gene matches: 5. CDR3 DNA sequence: TGTGCTAGTGGTTCGAGGACAGGGCGCACTGAAGCTTTCTTT. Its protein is CASGSRTGRTEAFF.

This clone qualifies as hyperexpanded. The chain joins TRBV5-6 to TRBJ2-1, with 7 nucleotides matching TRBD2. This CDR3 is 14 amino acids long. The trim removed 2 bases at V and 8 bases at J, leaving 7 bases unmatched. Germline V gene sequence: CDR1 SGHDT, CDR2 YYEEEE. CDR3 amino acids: CASSFPGGKDEQFF. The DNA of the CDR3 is TGTGCCAGCAGCTTCCCGGGAGGTAAGGATGAGCAGTTCTTC. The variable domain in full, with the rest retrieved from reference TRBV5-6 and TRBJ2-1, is DAGVTQSPTHLIKTRGQQVTLRCSPKSGHDTVSWYQQALGQGPQFIFQYYEEEERQRGNFPDRFSGHQFPNYSSELNVNALLLGDSALYLCASSFPGGKDEQFFGPGTRLTVL.

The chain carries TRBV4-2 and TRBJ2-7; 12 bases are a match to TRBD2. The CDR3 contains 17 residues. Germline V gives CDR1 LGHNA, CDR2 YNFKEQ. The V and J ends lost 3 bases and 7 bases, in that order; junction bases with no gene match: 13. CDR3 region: CASSHLPPGLAGTEQYF. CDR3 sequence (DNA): TGTGCCAGCAGCCACCTTCCACCGGGACTAGCGGGCACGGAGCAGTACTTC.

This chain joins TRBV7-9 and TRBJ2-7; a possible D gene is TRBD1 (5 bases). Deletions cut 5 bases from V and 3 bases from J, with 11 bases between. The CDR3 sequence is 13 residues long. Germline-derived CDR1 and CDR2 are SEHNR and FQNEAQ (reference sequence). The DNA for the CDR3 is TGTGCCAGCAGCCCCAGGGCAATCTACGAGCAGTACTTC. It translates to CASSPRAIYEQYF.

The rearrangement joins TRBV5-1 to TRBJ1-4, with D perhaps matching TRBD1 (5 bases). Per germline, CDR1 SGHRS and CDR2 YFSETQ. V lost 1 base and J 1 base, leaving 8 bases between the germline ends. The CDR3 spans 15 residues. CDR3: CASSLQGLTNEKLFF. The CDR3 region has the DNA TGCGCCAGCAGCTTGCAGGGTTTAACTAATGAAAAACTGTTTTTT.

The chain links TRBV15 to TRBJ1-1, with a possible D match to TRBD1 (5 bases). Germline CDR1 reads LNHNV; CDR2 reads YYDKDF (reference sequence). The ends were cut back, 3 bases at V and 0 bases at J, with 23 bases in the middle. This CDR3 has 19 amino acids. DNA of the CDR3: TGTGCCACCAGCAGTCTCTTATTGGGGATTCCAGGGATGAACACTGAAGCTTTCTTT. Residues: CATSSLLLGIPGMNTEAFF. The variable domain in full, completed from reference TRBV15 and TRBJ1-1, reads DAMVIQNPRYQVTQFGKPVTLSCSQTLNHNVMYWYQQKSSQAPKLLFHYYDKDFNNEADTPDNFQSRRPNTSFCFLDIRSPGLGDTAMYLCATSSLLLGIPGMNTEAFFGQGTRLTVV.

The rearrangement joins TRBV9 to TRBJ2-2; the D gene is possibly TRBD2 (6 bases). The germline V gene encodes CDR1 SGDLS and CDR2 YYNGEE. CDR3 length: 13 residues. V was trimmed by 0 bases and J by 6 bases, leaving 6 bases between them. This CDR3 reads CASSVGGAGELFF. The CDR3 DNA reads TGTGCCAGCAGCGTAGGGGGGGCCGGGGAGCTGTTTTTT.

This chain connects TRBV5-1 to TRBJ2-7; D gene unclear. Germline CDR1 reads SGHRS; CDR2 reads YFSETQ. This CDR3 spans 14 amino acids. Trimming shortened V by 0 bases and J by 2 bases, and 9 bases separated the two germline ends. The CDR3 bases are TGCGCCAGCAGCTTGGTTTCGGTCGCCTACGAGCAGTACTTC. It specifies CASSLVSVAYEQYF.

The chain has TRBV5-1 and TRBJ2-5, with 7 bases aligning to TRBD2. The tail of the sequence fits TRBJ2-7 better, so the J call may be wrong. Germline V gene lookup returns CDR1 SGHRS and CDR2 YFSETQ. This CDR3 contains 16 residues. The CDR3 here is CASSLMASGDSYEQYF. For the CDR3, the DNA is TGCGCCAGCAGCTTGATGGCTAGCGGCGACTCCTACGAGCAGTACTTC.

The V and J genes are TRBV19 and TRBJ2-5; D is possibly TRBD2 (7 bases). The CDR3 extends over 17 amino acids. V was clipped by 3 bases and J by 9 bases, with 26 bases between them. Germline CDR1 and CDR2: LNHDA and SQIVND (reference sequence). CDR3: CASSIYRGAPVPLPQYF. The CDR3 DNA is TGTGCCAGTAGTATCTATCGGGGGGCCCCAGTCCCGCTGCCCCAGTACTTC.

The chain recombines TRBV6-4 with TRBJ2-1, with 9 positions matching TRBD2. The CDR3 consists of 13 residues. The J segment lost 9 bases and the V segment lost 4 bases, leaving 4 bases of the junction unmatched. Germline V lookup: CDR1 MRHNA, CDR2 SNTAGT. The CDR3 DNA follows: TGTGCCAGCAGTGGGACTAGCGCGGGTGAGCAGTTCTTC. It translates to CASSGTSAGEQFF.

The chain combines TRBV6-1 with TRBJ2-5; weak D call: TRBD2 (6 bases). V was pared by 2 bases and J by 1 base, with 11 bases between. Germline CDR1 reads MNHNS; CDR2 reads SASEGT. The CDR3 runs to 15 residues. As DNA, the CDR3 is TGTGCCAGCAGTGAATCCCTCGGGGGCCAAGAGACCCAGTACTTC. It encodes CASSESLGGQETQYF.

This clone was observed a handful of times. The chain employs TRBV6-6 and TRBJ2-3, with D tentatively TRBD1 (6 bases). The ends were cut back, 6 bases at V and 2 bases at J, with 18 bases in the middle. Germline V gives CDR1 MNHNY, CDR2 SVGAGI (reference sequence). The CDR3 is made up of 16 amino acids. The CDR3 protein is CASRLDREGFTDTQYF. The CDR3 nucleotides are TGTGCCAGCAGACTGGACAGAGAAGGCTTCACAGATACGCAGTATTTT.

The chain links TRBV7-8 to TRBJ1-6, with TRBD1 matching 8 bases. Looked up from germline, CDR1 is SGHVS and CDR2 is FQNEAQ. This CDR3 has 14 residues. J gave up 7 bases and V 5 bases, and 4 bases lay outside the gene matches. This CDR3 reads CASSPRQGNSPLHF. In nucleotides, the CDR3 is TGTGCCAGCAGCCCGCGACAGGGGAATTCACCCCTCCACTTT.

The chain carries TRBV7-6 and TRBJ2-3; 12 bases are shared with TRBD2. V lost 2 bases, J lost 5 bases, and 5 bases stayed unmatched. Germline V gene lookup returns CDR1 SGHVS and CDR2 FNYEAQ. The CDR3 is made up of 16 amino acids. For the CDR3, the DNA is TGTGCCAGCAGCTTATGGACTAGCGGGAATGTAGATACGCAGTATTTT. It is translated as CASSLWTSGNVDTQYF.

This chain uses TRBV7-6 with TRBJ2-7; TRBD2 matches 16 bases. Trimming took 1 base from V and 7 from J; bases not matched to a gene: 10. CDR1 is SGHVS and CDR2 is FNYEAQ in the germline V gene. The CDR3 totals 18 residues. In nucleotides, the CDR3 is TGTGCCAGCAGCTTAGGGTCGGGACTAGCGGGAGGGCTGAGTGAGCAGTACTTC. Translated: CASSLGSGLAGGLSEQYF.

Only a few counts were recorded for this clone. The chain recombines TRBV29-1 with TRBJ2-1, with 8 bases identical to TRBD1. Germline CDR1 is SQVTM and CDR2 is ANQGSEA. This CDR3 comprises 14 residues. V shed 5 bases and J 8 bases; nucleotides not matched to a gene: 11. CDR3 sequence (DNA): TGCAGCGTTCGAGGGGCAGGGGGCAACGATGAGCAGTTCTTC. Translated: CSVRGAGGNDEQFF.

The CDR3 protein is CATSRDTTGYHNEQFF. CDR3 coding DNA: TGTGCCACCAGCAGAGATACGACAGGATATCACAATGAGCAGTTCTTC. V gene TRBV15 combines with J gene TRBJ2-1, with D maybe TRBD1 (6 bases). The CDR3 contains 16 residues. Germline V gene lookup returns CDR1 LNHNV and CDR2 YYDKDF (reference sequence). The ends were cut back, 0 bases at V and 5 bases at J, with 14 bases in the middle. Combining the CDR3 with reference TRBV15 and TRBJ2-1 gives the whole variable domain DAMVIQNPRYQVTQFGKPVTLSCSQTLNHNVMYWYQQKSSQAPKLLFHYYDKDFNNEADTPDNFQSRRPNTSFCFLDIRSPGLGDTAMYLCATSRDTTGYHNEQFFGPGTRLTVL.

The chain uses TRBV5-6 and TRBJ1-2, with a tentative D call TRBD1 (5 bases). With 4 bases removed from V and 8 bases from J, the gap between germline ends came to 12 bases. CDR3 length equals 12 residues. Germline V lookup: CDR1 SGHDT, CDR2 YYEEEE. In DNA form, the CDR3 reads TGTGCCAGCAGCAAACCAGGGCGGGGCTACACCTTC. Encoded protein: CASSKPGRGYTF.

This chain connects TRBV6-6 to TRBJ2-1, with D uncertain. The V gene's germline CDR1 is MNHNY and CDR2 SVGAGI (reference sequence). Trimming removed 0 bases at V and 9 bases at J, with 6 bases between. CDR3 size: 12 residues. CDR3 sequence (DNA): TGTGCCAGCAGTTACTCGGCAGTTGAGCAGTTCTTC. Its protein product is CASSYSAVEQFF.

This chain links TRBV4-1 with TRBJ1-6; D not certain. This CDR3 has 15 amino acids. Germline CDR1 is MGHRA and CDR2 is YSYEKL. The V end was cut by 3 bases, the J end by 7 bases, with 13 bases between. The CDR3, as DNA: TGCGCCAGCAGCCACGGTCCGTTTCTCAATTCACCCCTCCACTTT. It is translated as CASSHGPFLNSPLHF.

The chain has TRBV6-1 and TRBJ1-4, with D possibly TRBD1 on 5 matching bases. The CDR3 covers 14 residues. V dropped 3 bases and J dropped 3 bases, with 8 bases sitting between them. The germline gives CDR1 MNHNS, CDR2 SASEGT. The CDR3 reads CASSDGGANEKLFF. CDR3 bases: TGTGCCAGCAGTGACGGAGGGGCTAATGAAAAACTGTTTTTT.

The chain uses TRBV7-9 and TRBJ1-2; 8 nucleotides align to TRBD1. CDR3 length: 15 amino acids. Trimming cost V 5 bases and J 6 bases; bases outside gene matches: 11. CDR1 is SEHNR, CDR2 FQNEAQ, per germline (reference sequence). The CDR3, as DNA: TGTGCCAGCAGCCCCACCTCAGGGGGCGGGAATGGCTACACCTTC. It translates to CASSPTSGGGNGYTF.

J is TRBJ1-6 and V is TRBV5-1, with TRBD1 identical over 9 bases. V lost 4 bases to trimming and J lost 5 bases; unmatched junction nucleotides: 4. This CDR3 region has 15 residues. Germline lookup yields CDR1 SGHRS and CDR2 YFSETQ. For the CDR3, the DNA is TGCGCCAGCAGCAACCGACAGGGGGATAATTCACCCCTCCACTTT. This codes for CASSNRQGDNSPLHF.

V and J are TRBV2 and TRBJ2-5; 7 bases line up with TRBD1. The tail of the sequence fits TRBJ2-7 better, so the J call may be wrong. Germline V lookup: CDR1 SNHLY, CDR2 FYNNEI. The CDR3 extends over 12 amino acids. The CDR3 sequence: CASSQGAYEQYF. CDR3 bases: TGTGCCAGCAGTCAGGGGGCCTACGAGCAGTACTTC.

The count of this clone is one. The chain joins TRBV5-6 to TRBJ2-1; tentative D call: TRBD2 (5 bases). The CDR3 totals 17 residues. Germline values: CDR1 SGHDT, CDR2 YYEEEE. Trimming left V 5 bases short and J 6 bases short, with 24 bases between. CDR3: CASSQLTLLACCNEQFF. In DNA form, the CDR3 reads TGTGCCAGCAGTCAACTAACCTTGTTAGCGTGTTGCAATGAGCAGTTCTTC.